This section outlines one TCR beta chain sequence together with its context. This receptor's antigen is unknown. Base qualities are not provided; no much larger clone lies one nucleotide away. The data belong to a study of a mutant IDH1 vaccine in newly diagnosed glioma (dated by TCRdb to about 2021). For context, the study as a whole: Of the approximately 34 treated patients, approximately 60% were male and 37.5% were female, and a mean age of 40.4 years was recorded. Prior to enrollment, standard therapy consisting of radiotherapy alone, temozolomide alone, or radiochemotherapy with temozolomide had been administered to patients, with the combination being received by most patients. Six visits were used for peripheral blood collection: V03 (baseline), V05, V07, V10, V12 and V13. For exploratory analyses, approximately 23 treated patients had longitudinal TCRB deep sequencing done wherever samples were available. Results the study describes overall, beyond this receptor: The authors noted that analyses of patient blood samples could not be reproduced because of sample limitations. Selection of PBMC samples for TCRB deep sequencing was based on availability. Vaccine-induced immune responses across multiple MHC alleles were detected in approximately 94% of patients. No apparent relationship was observed between pseudoprogression and alterations in the top peripheral T cell clonotypes detected by TCRB sequencing.

Libraries were prepared through the immunoSEQ multiplex PCR assay. Following the manufacturer's protocol, the hsTCRB Kit was used to amplify rearranged TCR beta chain sequences. Sequencing of TCRB libraries was carried out on an Illumina MiSeq. In the paper's pipeline: The proprietary platform of the kit vendor was used for demultiplexing, trimming and gene mapping. TCRdb provides this immuneACCESS table in a form limited to in-frame rearrangements. Some clones are lacking; in checked studies, under half of them reflect an unresolved V gene, and why the rest are absent is not known. The V and J calls and clone size are taken from that table; D and trimming were inferred from the DNA. This sample holds over 45,000 clones; more than 85% were observed only once. Of the sample, 2.6% falls within the top ten clones. In light of the paper, this sample's time point label describes: baseline, week 1 (first vaccination visit). The treatment or condition label of this sample denotes: pre-vaccination baseline after standard-of-care therapy. Donors had newly diagnosed WHO grade 3 or 4 IDH1-mutant astrocytomas with loss of nuclear ATRX. The samples were drawn from NOA16, a multicentre, single-arm, open-label phase I trial in Germany that tested a mutant IDH1 peptide vaccine in humans for the first time. Visit V03 blood draws served as the baseline sample for immunogenicity testing. Genomic DNA for TCRB sequencing was extracted from EDTA blood using the DNeasy Blood and Tissue Kit.

The cysteine opens and the phenylalanine closes a CDR3 of 14 amino acids. This entry keeps only the CDR3 DNA: 42 bases, framed from base 1. Germline trimming amounts to 5 bases on V and 7 bases on J, with 8 as the count of junction bases outside the gene matches. The CDR1 and CDR2 encoded by the germline V gene are SNHLY and FYNNEI. The origin of this receptor is a man aged 45-65 years with glioma. The starting material was PBMCs, obtained from a glioma patient treated with radiotherapy, temozolomide or both. This sequence uses TRBV2 and TRBJ2-5; TRBD1 fits 9 bases in the junction. The CDR3 sequence is CASSSGQGLGTQYF. In nucleotide form, the sequence is TGTGCCAGCAGTTCGGGACAGGGCCTAGGGACCCAGTACTTC. Reference TRBV2 and TRBJ2-5 proteins supply the regions before and after the CDR3; the full variable domain is: EPEVTQTPSHQVTQMGQEVILRCVPISNHLYFYWYRQILGQKVEFLVSFYNNEISEKSEIFDDQFSVERPDGSNFTLKIRSTKLEDSAMYFCASSSGQGLGTQYFGPGTRLLVL.